What follows are 19 T cell receptor beta chains derived from one specimen sequenced in a study of Ad26.COV2.S vaccination and SARS-CoV-2 variants. TCRdb's table, derived via immunoSEQ multiplex PCR, lists solely in-frame clones and lacks some. The sample has about 350,000 clones; around 90% are singletons. The treatment is: 19 received Ad26.COV2.S at low or high dose, single or two shots; about 5 received placebo; per-sample allocation not given. Specimens were obtained on day 63 following the first vaccine or placebo injection. The sample here was peripheral blood, taken in a trial of Ad26.COV2.S vaccine versus placebo. The receptors come from a person between 18 and 65 years old who received the Ad26.COV2.S COVID-19 vaccine or a placebo.

This chain connects TRBV4-3 to TRBJ1-1; D not resolved. The CDR3 totals 14 residues. The ends were cut back, 1 base at V and 4 bases at J, with 10 bases in the middle. Germline CDR1 reads LGHNA; CDR2 reads YSLEER. The chain's CDR3 is CASSQGGVGTEAFF. Written as DNA, the CDR3 is TGCGCCAGCAGCCAAGGCGGGGTCGGCACTGAAGCTTTCTTT.

V gene TRBV3-1 (or the pseudogene TRBV3-2) combines with J gene TRBJ2-1; TRBD2 agrees at 8 bases. V shed 7 bases and J 13 bases; nucleotides not matched to a gene: 6. CDR1 LGHDT and CDR2 YNNKEL come from the germline V gene (reference sequence). The CDR3 covers 11 residues. The CDR3 protein is CASTFSGAQFF. The CDR3, as DNA: TGTGCCAGCACCTTTAGCGGGGCTCAGTTCTTC.

This chain connects TRBV4-1 to TRBJ2-5; perhaps TRBD1 as D (6 bases). The germline V and J ends were trimmed by 2 bases and 2 bases, with 12 bases remaining between them. This CDR3 is built from 15 residues. From germline, CDR1 is MGHRA and CDR2 YSYEKL. As DNA, the CDR3 is TGCGCCAGCAGCCAACCGGGACACCATCAAGAGACCCAGTACTTC. This sequence encodes CASSQPGHHQETQYF.

The genes are TRBV5-1 and TRBJ2-1, with 10 bases lining up with TRBD2. With 2 bases clipped from V and 7 bases from J, the junction kept 6 bases outside the gene matches. The CDR3 is made up of 15 amino acids. Germline V gene data show CDR1 as SGHRS and CDR2 as YFSETQ. The CDR3 DNA reads as TGCGCCAGCAGCTTCACTAGCGGGGTTTGGAATGAGCAGTTCTTC. Protein product: CASSFTSGVWNEQFF.

The chain carries TRBV29-1 and TRBJ2-7; D perhaps matches TRBD2 (6 bases). The CDR3 length is 12 residues. The ends were cut back, 4 bases at V and 3 bases at J, with 10 bases in the middle. CDR1 is SQVTM, CDR2 ANQGSEA, per germline. The CDR3 sequence: CSVVVADYEQYF. Here the CDR3 DNA reads TGCAGCGTTGTAGTAGCGGACTACGAGCAGTACTTC.

The chain couples TRBV3-1 (or the pseudogene TRBV3-2) to TRBJ2-3; 12 nucleotides match TRBD2. The CDR3 covers 16 residues. The trim removed 4 bases at V and 6 bases at J, leaving 8 bases unmatched. CDR1 is LGHDT and CDR2 is YNNKEL in the germline V gene (reference sequence). CDR3 loop: CASSRGLAGLQDTQYF. CDR3 in DNA: TGTGCCAGCAGCCGAGGACTAGCGGGGTTACAGGATACGCAGTATTTT.

The J gene is TRBJ1-2, the V gene TRBV7-2; D possibly corresponds to TRBD1 (5 bases). Germline CDR1 is SGHTA and CDR2 is FQGNSA. V was trimmed by 0 bases and J by 6 bases, leaving 11 bases between them. This CDR3 region has 14 residues. CDR3 coding DNA: TGTGCCAGCAGCTTAGCCGGGACGTTAAATGGCTACACCTTC. Protein: CASSLAGTLNGYTF.

This clone has only a few counts. V is TRBV9 and J is TRBJ2-7; 7 bases map to TRBD1. The junction had 8 bases not matched to a gene; V was cut back by 3 bases and J by 5 bases. From germline, CDR1 is SGDLS and CDR2 YYNGEE. There are 14 residues in the CDR3. Here the CDR3 DNA reads TGTGCCAGCAGCGCCTCGGGACAGTCCAACGAGCAGTACTTC. This sequence encodes CASSASGQSNEQYF.

CDR3 residues: CASSLQGLHEQYF. The DNA for the CDR3 is TGTGCCAGCAGTCTACAGGGGTTACACGAGCAGTACTTC. V and J are TRBV6-2 or TRBV6-3 and TRBJ2-7; 7 bases fit TRBD1. V lost 5 bases to trimming and J lost 5 bases; unmatched junction nucleotides: 6. Germline V gene lookup returns CDR1 MNHEY and CDR2 SVGEGT. CDR3 size: 13 residues.

This clone was seen only a few times. The chain carries TRBV18 and TRBJ1-1; the D is unclear. V dropped 3 bases and J dropped 8 bases, with 10 bases sitting between them. Germline CDR1 is KGHSH and CDR2 is LQKENI. The CDR3 length is 12 residues. The CDR3 DNA sequence: TGTGCCAGCTCACCTTTTAGGCGAGAAGCTTTCTTT. Translated, it gives CASSPFRREAFF.

The chain uses TRBV6-5 and TRBJ2-7, with D perhaps TRBD2 (5 bases). Germline V lookup: CDR1 MNHEY, CDR2 SVGAGI. CDR3 length equals 13 residues. Trimming stripped 7 bases from V and 2 bases from J, with 12 bases between. CDR3 sequence (DNA): TGTGCCAGCATGGGGAGATTGACCTACGAGCAGTACTTC. It yields the protein CASMGRLTYEQYF.

The chain uses TRBV7-9 and TRBJ2-3; D gene uncertain. V shed 5 bases and J shed 2 bases, with 17 bases lying between them. The CDR3 spans 16 residues. In germline, CDR1 is SEHNR, CDR2 FQNEAQ (reference sequence). The CDR3 sequence: CASSPQGRFTTDTQYF. The CDR3 DNA reads as TGTGCCAGCAGCCCACAAGGCAGGTTTACCACAGATACGCAGTATTTT.

The V gene is TRBV30, the J gene TRBJ2-2, with 7 bases fitting TRBD1. V lost 0 bases and J lost 7; bases outside the gene matches: 5. This CDR3 has 14 amino acids. CDR1 GTSNPN and CDR2 SVGIG come from the germline V gene (reference sequence). For the CDR3, the DNA is TGTGCCTGGAGTGTCTTGACAGGGTACGGGGAGCTGTTTTTT. Encoded protein: CAWSVLTGYGELFF.

To note about this clone: Germline is not matched at one junction end, which may reflect a read error. CDR3 in DNA: TGTGCCAGCAGTTACTCGACTGGGGTCGGGGGGCTGTTTTTT. It is translated as CASSYSTGVGGLFF. The V and J genes are TRBV6-5 and TRBJ2-2; D is perhaps TRBD2 (6 bases). Germline V gives CDR1 MNHEY, CDR2 SVGAGI. The CDR3 runs 14 residues.

Notes on this clone: Other DNA sequences in this sample translate to the same CDR3. The genes are TRBV20-1 and TRBJ2-7, with D uncertain. V gave up 0 bases and J gave up 7 bases, with 7 bases separating them. The CDR3 is 11 amino acids. Germline V gene data show CDR1 as DFQATT and CDR2 as SNEGSKA (reference sequence). CDR3 coding DNA: TGCAGTGCTAGAGATGGTAGGGAGCAGTACTTC. Translation: CSARDGREQYF.

This chain connects TRBV4-1 to TRBJ1-5, with D perhaps TRBD1 (6 bases). The CDR3 length is 15 residues. The V and J ends lost 5 bases and 4 bases respectively, with 15 bases between them. Germline values: CDR1 MGHRA, CDR2 YSYEKL. The CDR3 DNA sequence: TGCGCCAGCAGCGATCGACAGGCCCCAAATCAGCCCCAGCATTTT. It yields the protein CASSDRQAPNQPQHF.

This clone was observed a few times. CDR3 sequence reads: CASSWVDRLTSEAFF. CDR3 in DNA: TGTGCCAGCAGTTGGGTCGACAGGTTGACTTCTGAAGCTTTCTTT. V and J are TRBV7-9 and TRBJ1-1; the D gene is possibly TRBD1 (6 bases). CDR3 size: 15 residues. The germline CDR1 and CDR2 sequences are SEHNR and FQNEAQ (reference sequence). The V and J ends lost 6 bases and 6 bases respectively, with 20 bases between them.

The J gene is TRBJ2-7, the V gene TRBV14; 14 nucleotides match TRBD2. V shed 4 bases, J shed 7 bases, and the junction held 9 bases outside the gene matches. The V gene's germline CDR1 is SGHDN and CDR2 FVKESK. CDR3 length: 16 residues. Here the CDR3 reads CASSRNLGLAGVEQYF. The CDR3 coding sequence is TGTGCCAGCAGCCGAAACTTGGGACTAGCGGGAGTAGAGCAGTACTTC.

This chain connects TRBV10-2 to TRBJ2-7; 7 bases fit TRBD1. CDR1 and CDR2 (germline): WSHSY, SAAADI. The CDR3 length is 14 residues. After removal of 3 bases from V and 4 bases from J, the junction contained 6 bases not matched to a gene. The CDR3 spells CASSDGTDSYEQYF. CDR3 DNA sequence: TGCGCCAGCAGTGATGGGACAGACTCTTACGAGCAGTACTTC.